These 11 T cell receptor beta chains share one sample of origin, sequenced in a study of blood T cells in healthy people across ages. A second PCR, run for roughly 7 to 12 cycles, used a sample-barcoded 5' primer plus a J-beta primer mix. Each CDR3 protein gets one entry after TCRdb re-called the 5' RACE reads with MiXCR. The data contain about a million distinct CDR3 sequences, roughly 43% of them singletons. Sequencing used blood. These receptors were taken from a young man in good health.

This clonotype has only one observation. This chain joins TRBV18 and TRBJ1-1; D not resolved. The CDR3 has 14 amino acids. Between the trimmed V and J ends, which lost 3 bases and 5 bases, there was a span of 13 bases. Per the germline V gene, CDR1 is KGHSH and CDR2 is LQKENI. CDR3 region: CASSPAGPLTEAFF. As DNA, the CDR3 is TGTGCCAGCTCACCTGCGGGCCCGTTAACTGAAGCTTTCTTT. Using reference TRBV18 and TRBJ1-1 for the parts outside the CDR3, the full variable domain is NAGVMQNPRHLVRRRGQEARLRCSPMKGHSHVYWYRQLPEEGLKFMVYLQKENIIDESGMPKERFSAEFPKEGPSILRIQQVVRGDSAAYFCASSPAGPLTEAFFGQGTRLTVV.

This clonotype was recorded a few times. The chain couples TRBV2 to TRBJ1-4; D not certain. CDR1 and CDR2 from the germline V gene are SNHLY and FYNNEI. This CDR3 has 15 amino acids. V was clipped by 6 bases and J by 5 bases, with 16 bases between them. CDR3 sequence: CASSMRTAGNEKLFF. The CDR3 coding sequence is TGTGCCAGCAGCATGAGGACGGCCGGAAATGAAAAACTGTTTTTT.

The J gene is TRBJ1-1, the V gene TRBV7-9; a possible D gene is TRBD1 (5 bases). CDR1 and CDR2 from the germline V gene are SEHNR and FQNEAQ (reference sequence). The CDR3 covers 14 residues. The V gene lost 2 bases and the J gene lost 8 bases, with 15 bases spanning the gap. The CDR3 DNA is TGTGCCAGCAGCTTATCGGGGGAAGGTGTCGAAGCTTTCTTT. It is translated as CASSLSGEGVEAFF. The full variable domain, in which reference TRBV7-9 and TRBJ1-1 provide the parts outside the CDR3, is DTGVSQNPRHKITKRGQNVTFRCDPISEHNRLYWYRQTLGQGPEFLTYFQNEAQLEKSRLLSDRFSAERPKGSFSTLEIQRTEQGDSAMYLCASSLSGEGVEAFFGQGTRLTVV.

The chain employs TRBV7-2 and TRBJ2-7; 9 positions match TRBD1. J was trimmed by 3 bases and V by 3 bases; bases with no gene match: 9. The CDR3 loop spans 16 amino acids. In germline, CDR1 is SGHTA, CDR2 FQGNSA. In DNA, the CDR3 is TGTGCCAGCAGCTTTTCGGGACAGGGTTCCAACTACGAGCAGTACTTC. The encoded protein is CASSFSGQGSNYEQYF.

This clonotype was seen a few times. The chain links TRBV27 to TRBJ1-6, with a weak D call TRBD1 (6 bases). With 6 bases removed from V and 8 bases from J, the gap between germline ends came to 11 bases. This CDR3 spans 13 amino acids. The germline CDR1 and CDR2 sequences are MNHEY and SMNVEV (reference sequence). CDR3 nucleotide sequence: TGTGCCAGCAGCCGACAGGAATATTCACCCCTCCACTTT. This encodes CASSRQEYSPLHF.

This clonotype has just a few counts. The gene calls are TRBV9 and TRBJ2-1; 8 bases map to TRBD2. The CDR3 spans 15 residues. V trimming: 2 bases; J trimming: 6 bases; junction bases outside the gene matches: 7. Per germline, CDR1 SGDLS and CDR2 YYNGEE. The CDR3 coding sequence is TGTGCCAGCAGCGTGGGGGGACTAGGGGGCAATGAGCAGTTCTTC. This sequence encodes CASSVGGLGGNEQFF.

This clonotype was counted a few times. V and J are TRBV7-3 and TRBJ2-1, with D unresolved. Germline V gene sequence: CDR1 SGHTA, CDR2 FQGTGA. Trimming removed 0 bases from V and 0 bases from J, with 9 bases in between. The CDR3 contains 16 residues. Written as DNA, the CDR3 is TGTGCCAGCAGCTTAACGGGCCATAACTCCTACAATGAGCAGTTCTTC. Encoded protein: CASSLTGHNSYNEQFF.

In this sample, this clonotype turned up a few times. An end of the junction differs from the germline gene, which may be a read error. This chain links TRBV20-1 with TRBJ2-5, with 9 bases aligning to TRBD2. The CDR3 runs to 15 residues. Per the germline V gene, CDR1 is DFQATT and CDR2 is SNEGSKA (reference sequence). CDR3 in DNA: TGCAGTGCTGGAGATCGGCTAGCGGGGAGGGAGACCCAGTACTTC. Residues: CSAGDRLAGRETQYF.

There are a few counts of this clonotype. The gene calls are TRBV12-3 or TRBV12-4 and TRBJ2-1; 7 bases are shared with TRBD1. V dropped 4 bases and J dropped 4; count of bases not matched to a gene: 4. The CDR3 extends over 14 amino acids. The CDR3 sequence: CASSYRGQYNEQFF. CDR3 nucleotide sequence: TGTGCCAGCAGTTACCGGGGACAGTACAATGAGCAGTTCTTC.

This clonotype came up once. Possible read error: a much larger clone is one base away. The J gene is TRBJ2-7, the V gene TRBV5-6; a possible D gene is TRBD2 (7 bases). This CDR3 is built from 16 residues. Germline CDR1 SGHDT, CDR2 YYEEEE. The CDR3 protein is CASILDGGAPPYEQYF. Written as DNA, the CDR3 is TGTGCCAGCATCTTGGATGGGGGGGCGCCCCCCTACGAGCAGTACTTC.

This rearrangement joins TRBV12-3 or TRBV12-4 to TRBJ2-7, with a tentative D call TRBD2 (6 bases). V was trimmed by 7 bases and J by 2 bases, leaving 15 bases between them. The CDR3 totals 14 residues. The CDR3 nucleotides read TGTGCCAGCACCCAGGGTAGCGGTACCTACGAGCAGTACTTC. Protein product: CASTQGSGTYEQYF.